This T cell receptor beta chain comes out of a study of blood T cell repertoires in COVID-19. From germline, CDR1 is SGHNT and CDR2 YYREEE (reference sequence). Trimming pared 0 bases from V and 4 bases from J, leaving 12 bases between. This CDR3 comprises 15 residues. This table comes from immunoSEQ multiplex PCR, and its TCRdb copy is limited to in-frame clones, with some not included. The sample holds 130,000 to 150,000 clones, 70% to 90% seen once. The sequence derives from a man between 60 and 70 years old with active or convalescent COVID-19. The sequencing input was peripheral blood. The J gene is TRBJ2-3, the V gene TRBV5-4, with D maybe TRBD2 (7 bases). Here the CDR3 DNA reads TGTGCCAGCAGCTTGGTAGGGGGGGCATCAGATACGCAGTATTTT. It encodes CASSLVGGASDTQYF.